This TCR beta chain was sequenced in a study of T cells in Graves' hyperthyroidism and ophthalmopathy. TCR beta CDR3 regions were amplified from RNA transcripts. First-round RT-PCR of the TCR CDR3 relied on the HTBI primer set. TCRdb reanalysed the multiplex PCR reads using MiXCR and keeps one entry per CDR3 protein. The sample yields more than 550,000 distinct CDR3 sequences, 15% to 20% seen once. Trimming took off 6 bases at V and 4 bases at J, with 22 bases between the two ends. Germline CDR1 reads LNHDA; CDR2 reads SQIVND (reference sequence). This CDR3 contains 18 residues. This clonotype was found a few times. Its antigen remains unidentified. Study-wide findings and caveats: A median 6.5 months before onset, the model predicted ophthalmopathy.

The clonotype originates from a man in his fifties with Graves' hyperthyroidism. The rearrangement uses TRBV19 and TRBJ2-6; D might be TRBD1 or TRBD2, each matching 5 bases. Material for sequencing was blood. In DNA, the CDR3 is TGTGCCAGTAGCAGACCGGGACCACGAACTCTGGGGGCCAACGTCCTGACTTTC. It translates to CASSRPGPRTLGANVLTF.